One sample yielded the 2 T cell receptor beta chains listed below, sequenced in a study of beta chain features in type 1 diabetes. cDNA synthesis used the whole RNA isolate, giving expressed TCRB sequences. TCRdb's table, derived via immunoSEQ multiplex PCR, lists solely in-frame clones and lacks some. The sample holds fewer than 400,000 clones; approximately 9.7% are singletons and the top ten take approximately 1%. For these receptors, no antigen is known. General study points: Shortening that was moderate but significant affected the TCRB CDR3s of Type 1 diabetes patients in all four CD4+ subsets.

Sequencing was carried out using central memory CD4+ T cells from blood. The receptors shown here come from a young man with type 1 diabetes.

The chain is built from TRBV29-1 and TRBJ1-2, with a tentative D call TRBD1 (5 bases). Trimming pared 4 bases from V and 7 bases from J, leaving 13 bases between. The CDR3 runs to 12 residues. The germline CDR1 and CDR2 sequences are SQVTM and ANQGSEA. This CDR3 is CSVASGRGGYTF. The CDR3 DNA follows: TGCAGCGTTGCTTCAGGGAGAGGTGGCTACACCTTC.

This clone came up many times. This sequence joins TRBV4-3 and TRBJ2-1, with D hard to call. Germline V CDR1 and CDR2: LGHNA, YSLEER. CDR3 size: 15 residues. V lost 0 bases, J lost 8 bases, and 14 bases lay in between. As DNA, the CDR3 is TGCGCCAGCAGCCAAGAAGTAAACAAGGTTTATGAGCAGTTCTTC. Translated, it gives CASSQEVNKVYEQFF.